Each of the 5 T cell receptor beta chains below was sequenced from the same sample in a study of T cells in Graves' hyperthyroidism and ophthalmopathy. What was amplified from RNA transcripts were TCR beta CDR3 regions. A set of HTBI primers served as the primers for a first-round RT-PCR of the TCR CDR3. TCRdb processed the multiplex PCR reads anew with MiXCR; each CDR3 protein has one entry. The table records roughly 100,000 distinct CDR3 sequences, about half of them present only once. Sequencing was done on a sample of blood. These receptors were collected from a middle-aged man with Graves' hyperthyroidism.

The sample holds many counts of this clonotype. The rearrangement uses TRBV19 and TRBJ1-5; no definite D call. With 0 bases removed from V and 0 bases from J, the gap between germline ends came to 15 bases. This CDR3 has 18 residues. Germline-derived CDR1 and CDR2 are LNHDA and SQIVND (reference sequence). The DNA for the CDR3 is TGTGCCAGTAGTATAGATAAAGAGGCGGGTTATAGCAATCAGCCCCAGCATTTT. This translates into CASSIDKEAGYSNQPQHF. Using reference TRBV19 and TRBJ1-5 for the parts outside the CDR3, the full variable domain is DGGITQSPKYLFRKEGQNVTLSCEQNLNHDAMYWYRQDPGQGLRLIYYSQIVNDFQKGDIAEGYSVSREKKESFPLTVTSAQKNPTAFYLCASSIDKEAGYSNQPQHFGDGTRLSIL.

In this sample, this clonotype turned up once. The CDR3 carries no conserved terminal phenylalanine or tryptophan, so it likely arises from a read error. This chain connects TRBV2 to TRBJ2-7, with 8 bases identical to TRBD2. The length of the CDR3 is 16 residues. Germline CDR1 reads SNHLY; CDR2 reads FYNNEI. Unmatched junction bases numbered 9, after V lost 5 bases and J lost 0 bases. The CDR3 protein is CASSPSAGELSYEQYL. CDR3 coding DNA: TGTGCCAGCAGTCCATCAGCGGGGGAACTCTCCTACGAGCAGTACCTC.

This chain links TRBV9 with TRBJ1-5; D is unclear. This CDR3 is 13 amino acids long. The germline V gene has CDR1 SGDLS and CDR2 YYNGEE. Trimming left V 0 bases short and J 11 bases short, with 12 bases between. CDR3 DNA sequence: TGTGCCAGCAGCGTAGAGGGAATAGAGACCCAGCATTTT. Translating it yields CASSVEGIETQHF.

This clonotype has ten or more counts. The CDR3 bases are TGTGCCAGCAGCTTAACGTGGGGGGGAGGGGCCCAGTACTTC. Residues: CASSLTWGGGAQYF. The chain carries TRBV11-3 and TRBJ2-5; 7 nucleotides match TRBD2. The V gene's germline CDR1 is SGHNT and CDR2 YENEEA. The CDR3 covers 14 residues. The V segment lost 2 bases and the J segment 9 bases; nucleotides outside the gene matches: 9. The complete variable domain, with remaining parts taken from reference TRBV11-3 and TRBJ2-5, reads EAGVVQSPRYKIIEKKQPVAFWCNPISGHNTLYWYLQNLGQGPELLIRYENEEAVDDSQLPKDRFSAERLKGVDSTLKIQPAELGDSAVYLCASSLTWGGGAQYFGPGTRLLVL.

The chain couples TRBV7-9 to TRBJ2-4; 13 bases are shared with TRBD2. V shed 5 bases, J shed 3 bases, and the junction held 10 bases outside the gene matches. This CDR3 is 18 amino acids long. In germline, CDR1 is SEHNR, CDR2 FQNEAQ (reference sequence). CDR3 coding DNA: TGTGCCAGCAGCCCATCGGGGACTAGCGGGACTAACAAAAACATTCAGTACTTC. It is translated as CASSPSGTSGTNKNIQYF.